This T cell receptor beta chain was captured by sequencing in a study of T cell repertoires in cytomegalovirus infection. On the study more broadly: HLA-B-restricted CMV epitopes that are well studied were used alongside recently identified HLA-C-restricted ones. Public TCR beta signature analysis indicated the presence of both CMV infection and matching HLA type. Study-wide results and caveats: There were carriers of CMV plus the relevant HLA, and cumulative public TCR beta family frequency identified them. HLA-C-restricted TCR beta clonotypes specific for CMV led the ex vivo response.

About this clonotype: Its antigen remains unidentified.

TCRdb called the reads again in MiXCR, with one record for every CDR3 protein. The data contain some 270,000 distinct CDR3 sequences, roughly 21% of them seen just once; the ten biggest clones take up approximately 19%. The ends were cut back, 1 base at V and 7 bases at J, with 23 bases in the middle. CDR1 and CDR2 (germline): LGHNA, YSLEER. The CDR3 spans 18 residues. The V gene is TRBV4-3, the J gene TRBJ2-1; D is unclear. The receptor's source is a human donor in good health (CMV status not recorded). Some clones in this sample may be carry-over from other donors' samples. Sequenced here: cultured PBMCs, sampled from culture after CMV antigen stimulation. CDR3 sequence: CASSQGVSGLTLSNEQFF. The CDR3 DNA is TGCGCCAGCAGCCAAGGAGTTTCGGGTCTGACCCTCTCGAATGAGCAGTTCTTC.